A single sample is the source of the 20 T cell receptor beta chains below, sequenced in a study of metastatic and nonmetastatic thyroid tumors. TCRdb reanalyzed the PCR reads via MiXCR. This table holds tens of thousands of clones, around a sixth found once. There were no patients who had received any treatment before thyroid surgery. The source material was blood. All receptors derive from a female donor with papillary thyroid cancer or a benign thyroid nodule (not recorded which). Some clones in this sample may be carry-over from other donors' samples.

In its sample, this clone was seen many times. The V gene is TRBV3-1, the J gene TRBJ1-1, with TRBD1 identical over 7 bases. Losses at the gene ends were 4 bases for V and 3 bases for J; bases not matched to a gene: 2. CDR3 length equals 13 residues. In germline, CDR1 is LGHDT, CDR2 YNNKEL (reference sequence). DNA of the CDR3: TGTGCCAGCAGCCTCACAGGGGACACTGAAGCTTTCTTT. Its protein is CASSLTGDTEAFF.

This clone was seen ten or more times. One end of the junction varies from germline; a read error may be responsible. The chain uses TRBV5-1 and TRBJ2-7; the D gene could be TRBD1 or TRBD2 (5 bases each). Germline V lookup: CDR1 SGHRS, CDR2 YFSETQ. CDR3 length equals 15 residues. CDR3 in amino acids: CTSSLTGLLSYEQYF. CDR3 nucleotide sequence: TGCACCAGCAGCTTAACGGGGCTACTCTCCTACGAGCAGTACTTC.

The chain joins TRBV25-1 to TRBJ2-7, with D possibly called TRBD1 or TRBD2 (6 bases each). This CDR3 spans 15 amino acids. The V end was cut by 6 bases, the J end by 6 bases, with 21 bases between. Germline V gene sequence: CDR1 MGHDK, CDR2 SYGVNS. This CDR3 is CASSPANGWGAEQYF. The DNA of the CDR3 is TGTGCCAGCAGCCCCGCCAACGGCTGGGGGGCCGAGCAGTACTTC.

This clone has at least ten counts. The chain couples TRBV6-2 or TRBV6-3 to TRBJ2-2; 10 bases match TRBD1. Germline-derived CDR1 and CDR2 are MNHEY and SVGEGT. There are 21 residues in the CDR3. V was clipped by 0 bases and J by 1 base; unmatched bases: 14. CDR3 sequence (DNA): TGTGCCAGCAGTTACTCGAAGGGCGACAGGGGGCCGTGGGGGAACACCGGGGAGCTGTTTTTT. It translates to CASSYSKGDRGPWGNTGELFF.

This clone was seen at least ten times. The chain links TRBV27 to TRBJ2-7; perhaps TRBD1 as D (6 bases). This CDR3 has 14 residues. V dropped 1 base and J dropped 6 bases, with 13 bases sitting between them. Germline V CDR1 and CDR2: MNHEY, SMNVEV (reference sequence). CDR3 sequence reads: CASSLYLTGGEQYF. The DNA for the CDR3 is TGTGCCAGCAGTTTATATCTGACAGGAGGCGAGCAGTACTTC.

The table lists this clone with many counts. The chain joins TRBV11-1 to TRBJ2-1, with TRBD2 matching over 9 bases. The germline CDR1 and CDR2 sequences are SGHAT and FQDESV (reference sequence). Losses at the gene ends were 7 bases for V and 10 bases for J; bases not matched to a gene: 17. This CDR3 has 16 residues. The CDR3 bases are TGTGCCAGCACCCCCTCGGCGGGAGGGGGATATGGAGAGCAGTTCTTC. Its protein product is CASTPSAGGGYGEQFF.

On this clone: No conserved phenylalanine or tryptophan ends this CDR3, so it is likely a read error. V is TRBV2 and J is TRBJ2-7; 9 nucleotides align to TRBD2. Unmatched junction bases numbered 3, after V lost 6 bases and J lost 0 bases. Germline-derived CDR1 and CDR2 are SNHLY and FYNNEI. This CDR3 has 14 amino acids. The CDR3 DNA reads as TGTGCCAGCAGCCTTAGCGGGAGCTCCTACGAGCAGTACCTC. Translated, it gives CASSLSGSSYEQYL.

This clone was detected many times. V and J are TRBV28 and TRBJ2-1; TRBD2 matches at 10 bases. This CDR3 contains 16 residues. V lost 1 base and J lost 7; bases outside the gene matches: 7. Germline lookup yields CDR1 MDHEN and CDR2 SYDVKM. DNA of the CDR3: TGTGCCAGCAGTTTATTTGTAGCGGGAGGACAGAATGAGCAGTTCTTC. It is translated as CASSLFVAGGQNEQFF.

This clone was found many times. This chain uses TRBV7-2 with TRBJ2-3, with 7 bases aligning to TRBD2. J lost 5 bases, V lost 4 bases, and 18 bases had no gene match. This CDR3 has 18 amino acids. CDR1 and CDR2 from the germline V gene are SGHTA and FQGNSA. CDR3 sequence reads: CASSSRLGGSKQGDTQYF. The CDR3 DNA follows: TGTGCCAGCAGCTCTAGGTTGGGGGGGTCGAAGCAGGGAGATACGCAGTATTTT.

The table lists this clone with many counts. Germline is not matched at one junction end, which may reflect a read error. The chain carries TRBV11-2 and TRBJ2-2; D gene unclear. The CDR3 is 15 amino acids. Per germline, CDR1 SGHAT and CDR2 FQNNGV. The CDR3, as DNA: TGTGCCAGCAGCTTAGATAGAAGAACCACCGAGGAGCTGTTTTTT. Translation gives CASSLDRRTTEELFF.

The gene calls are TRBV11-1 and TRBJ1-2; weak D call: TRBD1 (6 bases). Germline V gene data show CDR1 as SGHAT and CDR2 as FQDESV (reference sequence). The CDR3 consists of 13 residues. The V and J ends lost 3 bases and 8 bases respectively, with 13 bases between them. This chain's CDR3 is CASSFVSGEGYTF. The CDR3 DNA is TGTGCCAGCAGCTTCGTCTCAGGGGAAGGCTACACCTTC.

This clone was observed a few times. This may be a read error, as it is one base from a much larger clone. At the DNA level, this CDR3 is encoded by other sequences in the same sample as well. The CDR3 loop is CASSRGAGETQYF. The DNA for the CDR3 is TGCGCCAGCAGCCGGGGGGCTGGTGAGACCCAGTACTTC. The chain couples TRBV5-1 to TRBJ2-5; D may be TRBD2 (7 bases). The CDR3 runs 13 residues. Between the trimmed V and J ends, which lost 4 bases and 5 bases, there was a span of 12 bases. The V gene's germline CDR1 is SGHRS and CDR2 YFSETQ.

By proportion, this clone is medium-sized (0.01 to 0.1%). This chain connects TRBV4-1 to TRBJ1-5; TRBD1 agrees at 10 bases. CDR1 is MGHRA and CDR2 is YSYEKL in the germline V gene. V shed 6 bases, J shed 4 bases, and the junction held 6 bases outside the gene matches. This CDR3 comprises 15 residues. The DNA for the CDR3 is TGCGCCAGCAGACTCGGGACAGGGGTGAATCAGCCCCAGCATTTT. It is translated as CASRLGTGVNQPQHF.

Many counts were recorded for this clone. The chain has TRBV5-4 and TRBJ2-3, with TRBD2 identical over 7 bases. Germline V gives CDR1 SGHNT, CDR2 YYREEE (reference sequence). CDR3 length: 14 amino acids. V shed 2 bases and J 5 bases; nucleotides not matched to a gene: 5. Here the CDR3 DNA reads TGTGCCAGCAGCTTAACTAGCGCCCTAGATACGCAGTATTTT. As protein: CASSLTSALDTQYF.

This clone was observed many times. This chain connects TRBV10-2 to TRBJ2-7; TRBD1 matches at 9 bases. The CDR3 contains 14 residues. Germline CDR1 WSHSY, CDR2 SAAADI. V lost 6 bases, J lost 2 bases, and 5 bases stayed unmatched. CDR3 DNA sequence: TGCGCCAGCAGGGCGGGACAGGGCCCCTACGAGCAGTACTTC. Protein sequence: CASRAGQGPYEQYF.

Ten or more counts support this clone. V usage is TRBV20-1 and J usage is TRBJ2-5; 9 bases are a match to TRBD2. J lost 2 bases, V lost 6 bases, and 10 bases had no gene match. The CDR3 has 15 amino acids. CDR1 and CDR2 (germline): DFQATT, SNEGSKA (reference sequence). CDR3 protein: CSATLAGGVQETQYF. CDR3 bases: TGCAGTGCGACCCTTGCGGGAGGGGTACAAGAGACCCAGTACTTC.

CDR3 residues: CASSYGTGGYEQYF. The CDR3 DNA follows: TGTGCCAGCAGTTATGGGACAGGGGGTTACGAGCAGTACTTC. The chain recombines TRBV6-5 with TRBJ2-7, with 11 bases that match TRBD1. Losses at the gene ends were 3 bases for V and 4 bases for J; bases not matched to a gene: 2. Germline loops: CDR1 MNHEY, CDR2 SVGAGI. This CDR3 region has 14 residues.

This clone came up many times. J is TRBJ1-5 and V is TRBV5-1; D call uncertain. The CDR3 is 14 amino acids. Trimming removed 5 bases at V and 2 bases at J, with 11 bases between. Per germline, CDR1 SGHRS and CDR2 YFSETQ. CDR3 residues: CASSPGYGNQPQHF. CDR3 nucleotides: TGCGCCAGCAGTCCGGGTTATGGCAATCAGCCCCAGCATTTT.

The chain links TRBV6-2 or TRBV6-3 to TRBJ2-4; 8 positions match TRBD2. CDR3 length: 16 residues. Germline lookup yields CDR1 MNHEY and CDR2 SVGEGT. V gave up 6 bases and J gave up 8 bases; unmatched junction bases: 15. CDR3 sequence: CASRILAASRGYIQYF. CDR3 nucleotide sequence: TGTGCCAGCAGAATACTAGCGGCCTCCCGGGGATACATTCAGTACTTC.

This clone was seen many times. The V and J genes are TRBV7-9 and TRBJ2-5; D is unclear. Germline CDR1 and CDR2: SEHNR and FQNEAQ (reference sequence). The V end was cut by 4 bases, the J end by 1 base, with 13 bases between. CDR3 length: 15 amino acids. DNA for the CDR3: TGTGCCAGCAGCTCCCCCTCGACGGGCCAAGAGACCCAGTACTTC. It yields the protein CASSSPSTGQETQYF.